This is a list of T cell receptor beta chains from one sample in a study of blood T cells in healthy people across ages. MiXCR was run by TCRdb on the 5' RACE reads, yielding one entry per CDR3 protein. The sample lists hundreds of thousands of distinct CDR3 sequences, 56% occurring once. The material sequenced was blood. These receptor sequences come from a man aged 35-49 years in good health. CDR3s include the opening cysteine and the closing phenylalanine or tryptophan. Each record gives: D gene, clone size, J gene, V gene, CDR3 DNA, CDR3 protein. The D gene is left open where the match is weak. Where a row states a size, it is once, few, many or the class of an expanded clone; other rows omit it.

d_gene: TRBD1
abundance: -
j_gene: TRBJ2-6
v_gene: TRBV9
CDR3nt: TGTGCCAGCAGCCCGCGGACAGGGGGTCTGGGGGCCAACGTCCTGACTTTC
CDR3aa: CASSPRTGGLGANVLTF

d_gene: -
abundance: -
j_gene: TRBJ2-1
v_gene: TRBV28
CDR3nt: TGTGCCAGCAGTCGACAGCAGGCAACTTACAATGAGCAGTTCTTC
CDR3aa: CASSRQQATYNEQFF

d_gene: TRBD2
abundance: few
j_gene: TRBJ2-2
v_gene: TRBV6-5
CDR3nt: TGTGCCAGCAGTTACAACGCGGGAGCGGGCACCGGGGAGCTGTTTTTT
CDR3aa: CASSYNAGAGTGELFF

d_gene: -
abundance: -
j_gene: TRBJ2-3
v_gene: TRBV4-2
CDR3nt: TGTGCCAGCAGCCTCGACCCCCGGGGCTCAGATACGCAGTATTTT
CDR3aa: CASSLDPRGSDTQYF

d_gene: -
abundance: -
j_gene: TRBJ2-1
v_gene: TRBV20-1
CDR3nt: TGCAGTGCTAGGCGCTCGCAGGAGACCCAGTTCTTC
CDR3aa: CSARRSQETQFF

d_gene: TRBD1
abundance: few
j_gene: TRBJ2-5
v_gene: TRBV29-1
CDR3nt: TGCAGCGTTAGTCCCGGGACAGTCGGCGAGACCCAGTACTTC
CDR3aa: CSVSPGTVGETQYF

d_gene: -
abundance: -
j_gene: TRBJ1-3
v_gene: TRBV20-1
CDR3nt: TGCAGTGCCCCCATTTCGGGAAACACCATATATTTT
CDR3aa: CSAPISGNTIYF

d_gene: TRBD1
abundance: -
j_gene: TRBJ2-1
v_gene: TRBV25-1
CDR3nt: TGTGCCAGCAGTGGAGGGCAGGGGGCCAATGAGCAGTTCTTC
CDR3aa: CASSGGQGANEQFF

d_gene: -
abundance: -
j_gene: TRBJ2-1
v_gene: TRBV20-1
CDR3nt: TGCAGTGCTAGTAGCGGACTCTCCTACAATGAGCAGTTCTTC
CDR3aa: CSASSGLSYNEQFF

d_gene: -
abundance: -
j_gene: TRBJ1-2
v_gene: TRBV4-1
CDR3nt: TGCGCCAGCAGCCAAGGGGCTCGCTACACCTTC
CDR3aa: CASSQGARYTF

d_gene: -
abundance: few
j_gene: TRBJ1-2
v_gene: TRBV29-1
CDR3nt: TGCAGCGTTGTACTTGGTACTTATGGCTACACCTTC
CDR3aa: CSVVLGTYGYTF

d_gene: -
abundance: -
j_gene: TRBJ1-5
v_gene: TRBV6-1
CDR3nt: TGTGCCAGCAGTGAAAACGGGGGATCCTTTCAGCCCCAGCATTTT
CDR3aa: CASSENGGSFQPQHF

d_gene: -
abundance: -
j_gene: TRBJ2-3
v_gene: TRBV29-1
CDR3nt: TGCAGCGTTTCTAAAACAACAAGCACAGATACGCAGTATTTT
CDR3aa: CSVSKTTSTDTQYF

d_gene: -
abundance: -
j_gene: TRBJ1-2
v_gene: TRBV27
CDR3nt: TGTGCCAGCAGTCCCCTACAGGTTAACTATGGCTACACCTTC
CDR3aa: CASSPLQVNYGYTF

d_gene: TRBD1
abundance: few
j_gene: TRBJ2-5
v_gene: TRBV7-9
CDR3nt: TGTGCCAGCAGCCCCCCCAGGGGGAAAATTCGAGAGACCCAGTACTTC
CDR3aa: CASSPPRGKIRETQYF

d_gene: TRBD1
abundance: -
j_gene: TRBJ2-1
v_gene: TRBV20-1
CDR3nt: TGCAGTGCCGGTACAGGGGGCACTGAGCAGTTCTTC
CDR3aa: CSAGTGGTEQFF

d_gene: -
abundance: -
j_gene: TRBJ1-2
v_gene: TRBV7-2
CDR3nt: TGTGCCAGCAGCTTAGCGGGGTCCCGGGGGCGAGACTATGGCTACACCTTC
CDR3aa: CASSLAGSRGRDYGYTF

d_gene: TRBD2
abundance: few
j_gene: TRBJ2-1
v_gene: TRBV20-1
CDR3nt: TGCAGTGCTAGTCGGAGCGGGGGGCTTTACAATGAGCAGTTCTTC
CDR3aa: CSASRSGGLYNEQFF

d_gene: -
abundance: -
j_gene: TRBJ2-7
v_gene: TRBV28
CDR3nt: TGTGCCAGCAGTTCTTTCCTCGGGTTAGGGAGAGCCGAGCAGTACTTC
CDR3aa: CASSSFLGLGRAEQYF

d_gene: -
abundance: -
j_gene: TRBJ2-1
v_gene: TRBV7-2
CDR3nt: TGTGCCAGCAGCTCAACCCTAGGCCTACACTACAATGAGCAGTTCTTC
CDR3aa: CASSSTLGLHYNEQFF